This TCR beta chain derives from a study of response to subunit inactivated influenza vaccine. Of note for this clonotype: This CDR3 fails to terminate in the conserved phenylalanine or tryptophan, so it likely reflects a read error.

The V gene lost 3 bases and the J gene lost 9 bases, with 15 bases spanning the gap. Germline-derived CDR1 and CDR2 are SGHKS and YYEKEE (reference sequence). This CDR3 comprises 14 residues. TCRdb independently ran MiXCR on the RT-PCR reads; one entry per CDR3 protein. The table records around 150,000 distinct CDR3 sequences, approximately 11% of them present only once. The sequence derives from a man aged 45 to 65 who received an inactivated influenza vaccine. The input for sequencing was non-naive T cells sorted from PBMCs, taken more than 35 days after vaccination. The V call is TRBV5-5, the J call TRBJ2-2; either TRBD1 or TRBD2 may fit D (5 bases each). CDR3: CASSSGLLCWELFC. CDR3 sequence (DNA): TGTGCCAGCAGCTCGGGGCTCCTCTGCTGGGAGCTGTTTTGT.